This passage covers 25 T cell receptor beta chains from one sample sequenced in a study of monozygotic twins with inflammatory bowel disease (dated by TCRdb to between 2018 and 2021). Receptors were amplified or captured by 5' RACE. Sequenced on an Illumina HiSeq 2500. TCRdb reanalyzed the reads, keeping one entry per CDR3 protein sequence and omitting DNA. The sample table gives roughly 330,000 distinct CDR3 sequences. 2% to 2.5% of the sample is held by the ten biggest clonotypes. Sequenced sample: blood. The receptors were gathered from a human donor with ulcerative colitis or Crohn's disease, or a healthy co-twin of an affected twin (not recorded which).

The V gene is TRBV7-9, the J gene TRBJ1-2; with no DNA, the TCRdb D assignment of TRBD1 cannot be verified. Germline-derived CDR1 and CDR2 are SEHNR and FQNEAQ (reference sequence). This CDR3 comprises 14 residues. CDR3 region: CASSETGGDYGYTF.

The J gene is TRBJ2-3, the V gene TRBV20-1. The CDR3 contains 12 residues. The V gene's germline CDR1 is DFQATT and CDR2 SNEGSKA (reference sequence). CDR3 sequence reads: CSARDNTDTQYF.

The chain is built from TRBV11-3 and TRBJ2-5; checking the TCRdb D call of TRBD1 is not possible without DNA. The CDR3 length is 16 residues. CDR1 and CDR2 from the germline V gene are SGHNT and YENEEA. CDR3 region: CASSPGQASDVETQYF. The whole variable domain, filled in from reference TRBV11-3 and TRBJ2-5, reads EAGVVQSPRYKIIEKKQPVAFWCNPISGHNTLYWYLQNLGQGPELLIRYENEEAVDDSQLPKDRFSAERLKGVDSTLKIQPAELGDSAVYLCASSPGQASDVETQYFGPGTRLLVL.

The genes are TRBV18 and TRBJ2-5; no DNA is available, so the TRBD1 call from TCRdb remains unchecked. From germline, CDR1 is KGHSH and CDR2 LQKENI. This CDR3 contains 14 residues. Here the CDR3 reads CASSPQTEQETQYF.

The chain recombines TRBV29-1 with TRBJ2-4. The germline gives CDR1 SQVTM, CDR2 ANQGSEA. The CDR3 runs to 12 residues. The CDR3: CSVELDNNIQYF.

The V gene is TRBV15, the J gene TRBJ1-1; TCRdb indicates TRBD1, and absent DNA this call remains unverified. Per the germline V gene, CDR1 is LNHNV and CDR2 is YYDKDF (reference sequence). The length of the CDR3 is 12 residues. The CDR3 sequence is CATSGANTEAFF.

The gene calls are TRBV28 and TRBJ2-7; TCRdb lists TRBD2, though no DNA is available to test this call. Germline loops: CDR1 MDHEN, CDR2 SYDVKM. This CDR3 comprises 14 residues. The CDR3 reads CASSRGLNSYEQYF.

This chain links TRBV5-1 with TRBJ2-5; TCRdb's assignment of TRBD2 cannot be checked, as there is no DNA. Germline CDR1 and CDR2: SGHRS and YFSETQ. The CDR3 contains 19 residues. The CDR3 spells CASSAAASRGLAAGRTQYF.

V gene TRBV10-1 combines with J gene TRBJ2-3; TCRdb gives TRBD1 as the D gene, but with no DNA this cannot be confirmed. This CDR3 spans 14 amino acids. Germline V gene data show CDR1 as WNHNN and CDR2 as SYGVQD (reference sequence). The CDR3 reads CAITPFTGSDTQYF.

This sequence joins TRBV5-1 and TRBJ1-4; there is no DNA to check the TCRdb D call of TRBD1. Germline lookup yields CDR1 SGHRS and CDR2 YFSETQ. The CDR3 runs to 15 residues. The CDR3 is CASSLVGQLNEKLFF.

The rearrangement joins TRBV12-3 or TRBV12-4 to TRBJ2-1; absent DNA, TCRdb's TRBD2 call cannot be checked. The CDR3 has 15 amino acids. The CDR3 loop is CASSLLAGGWNEQFF.

The chain has TRBV7-8 and TRBJ2-1; TCRdb designates TRBD1, a call that cannot be tested without DNA. The CDR3 sequence is 16 residues long. CDR1 SGHVS and CDR2 FQNEAQ come from the germline V gene. CDR3: CASSPHRASTYNEQFF.

The chain employs TRBV29-1 and TRBJ2-5. CDR3 length equals 14 residues. Germline CDR1 reads SQVTM; CDR2 reads ANQGSEA. The CDR3 loop reads CSVEAVENQETQYF.

The chain links TRBV28 to TRBJ1-5. The germline gives CDR1 MDHEN, CDR2 SYDVKM. The CDR3 has 14 amino acids. CDR3 region: CATLQASVGKPQHF.

The chain is built from TRBV10-3 and TRBJ2-3. The germline CDR1 and CDR2 sequences are ENHRY and SYGVKD. The CDR3 length is 13 residues. CDR3 residues: CAINDGTLDTQYF.

This chain links TRBV6-5 with TRBJ1-2; lacking DNA, the TRBD1 call made by TCRdb goes unchecked. CDR3 length: 14 amino acids. Germline V gene data show CDR1 as MNHEY and CDR2 as SVGAGI. CDR3 sequence reads: CASSFTDRVSGYTF.

The rearrangement links TRBV10-3 to TRBJ2-7; TCRdb outputs TRBD1, but without DNA this stays unchecked. This CDR3 has 18 amino acids. Germline V lookup: CDR1 ENHRY, CDR2 SYGVKD. The chain's CDR3 is CAISEPENAGQGRYEQYF.

CDR3 sequence: CASTTSGRFQETQYF. This chain connects TRBV5-1 to TRBJ2-5; lacking DNA, the TRBD2 call made by TCRdb goes unchecked. Germline V gene sequence: CDR1 SGHRS, CDR2 YFSETQ. This CDR3 region has 15 residues. The variable domain in full, completed from reference TRBV5-1 and TRBJ2-5, reads KAGVTQTPRYLIKTRGQQVTLSCSPISGHRSVSWYQQTPGQGLQFLFEYFSETQRNKGNFPGRFSGRQFSNSRSEMNVSTLELGDSALYLCASTTSGRFQETQYFGPGTRLLVL.

The chain joins TRBV6-5 to TRBJ2-3; the D call of TRBD2 rests on TCRdb alone, since no DNA is present to check it. The CDR3 sequence is 17 residues long. In germline, CDR1 is MNHEY, CDR2 SVGAGI. The CDR3 reads CASSYSHGAGGGDTQYF.

The V gene is TRBV28, the J gene TRBJ2-1. Germline lookup yields CDR1 MDHEN and CDR2 SYDVKM. The CDR3 totals 14 residues. CDR3 amino acids: CASSFGVTYNEQFF.

The V and J genes are TRBV20-1 and TRBJ2-7; TCRdb names TRBD1, which stays unverified in the absence of DNA. Germline V gene data show CDR1 as DFQATT and CDR2 as SNEGSKA (reference sequence). The CDR3 loop spans 17 amino acids. The CDR3 loop reads CSAPPGDSRGPLDEQYF.

This rearrangement joins TRBV2 to TRBJ2-5; TCRdb picks TRBD2, but there is no DNA to check that call. Germline V gene sequence: CDR1 SNHLY, CDR2 FYNNEI. The CDR3 runs to 14 residues. The CDR3 here is CASSPGLVSETQYF.

V and J are TRBV28 and TRBJ2-1. CDR3 length: 15 residues. Germline loops: CDR1 MDHEN, CDR2 SYDVKM. The CDR3: CASSLWGSSYNEQFF.

This chain joins TRBV4-1 and TRBJ1-2; TCRdb outputs TRBD1, but without DNA this stays unchecked. The CDR3 runs 14 residues. Germline CDR1 and CDR2: MGHRA and YSYEKL. CDR3 loop: CASSQDPGNYGYTF.

The J gene is TRBJ2-5, the V gene TRBV2; there is no DNA to check the TCRdb D call of TRBD1. The CDR3 loop spans 15 amino acids. Germline V lookup: CDR1 SNHLY, CDR2 FYNNEI. CDR3 residues: CASRPPDRNQETQYF.